This TCR beta chain was recorded in a study of blood T cell repertoires in COVID-19 (TCRdb year 2020). The study in broad terms: Samples from collaborators originated in the United States, Italy and Spain and spanned both the acute and convalescent phases of COVID-19. The material from the prospective study consisted of cDNA or gDNA derived from T cells, B-cell-depleted T cells, or PBMCs. The dataset comprised deeply sampled blood TCRbeta repertoires from subjects exposed to, actively infected with, or recovered from COVID-19. The repertoires were released in a freely available public database intended as a resource for research on the immune response to SARS-CoV-2. The samples were drawn from two sources: the first 160 participants of the ongoing ImmuneRACE study, and 1,000 to 1,500 subjects contributed by 6 global collaborators. Nearly every sample came with metadata listing a de-identified subject ID, COVID-19 status, age in years and sex. Where HLA class I and class II types were available, the types were taken from metadata supplied by the sample provider, not from assay-based typing.

Samples from volunteer blood donors who had recovered from COVID-19 were contributed by a second Seattle source. Whole blood was collected in K2EDTA tubes by collaborating institutions according to the institutions' own protocols. For TCRbeta analysis, collaborators shipped samples in one of three forms: frozen whole blood, isolated PBMCs, or DNA extracted from either of those sample types. Trimming leaves V shorter by 3 bases and J shorter by 0 bases, with the junction holding 4 bases beyond the gene matches. The CDR3 holds 15 amino acids from the cysteine to the phenylalanine. Of all the DNA, just the CDR3 is kept, 45 bases in frame from base 1. The CDR1 and CDR2 encoded by the germline V gene (reference sequence) are MNHNY and SVGAGI. Study-wide findings and limitations: The amount of clinical and demographic metadata varied by source and participant and was provided uncurated.

Comments on this clone: Its antigen remains unidentified. One base away there is no much larger clone; base qualities are not given.

The immunoSEQ Assay, a bias-controlled multiplex PCR, was used to amplify TCRbeta CDR3 regions from genomic DNA. In the authors' own workflow: Nucleated cell counts per sample were estimated from amplification of reference gene primers within the assay. To quantify the absolute abundance of each unique TCRbeta CDR3 rearrangement, sequence reads were collapsed and filtered. For each sample, productive Simpson clonality was calculated as the square root of Simpson's diversity index across productive rearrangements. In TCRdb, the immuneACCESS table is reduced to in-frame sequences with V and J assigned. These tables do not hold every clone; where another copy was compared, an unresolved V gene accounts for under half, and the others remain unexplained. That table gives V, J and clone size, and the DNA gave D and trimming. This sample lists approximately 310,000 clones; around 87% were detected once. Roughly 8% of the sample is in the top ten clones.

The chain links TRBV6-6 with TRBJ2-7; 8 middle bases align to TRBD1. The source of this sequence is a woman aged 45 to 65 who had recovered from COVID-19. Sequenced material: peripheral blood. The CDR3 in this case is CASSYRTGSSYEQYF. Here is the DNA: TGTGCCAGCAGTTATCGGACAGGGAGCTCCTACGAGCAGTACTTC.